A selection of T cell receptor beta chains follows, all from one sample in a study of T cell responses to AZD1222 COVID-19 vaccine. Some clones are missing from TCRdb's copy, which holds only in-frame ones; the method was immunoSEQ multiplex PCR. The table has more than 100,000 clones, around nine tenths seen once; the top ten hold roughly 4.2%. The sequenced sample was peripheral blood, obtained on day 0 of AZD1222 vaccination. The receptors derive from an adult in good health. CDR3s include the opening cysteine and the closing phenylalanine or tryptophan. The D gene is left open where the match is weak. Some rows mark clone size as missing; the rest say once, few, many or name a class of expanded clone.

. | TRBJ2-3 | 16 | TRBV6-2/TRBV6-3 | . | CASSYGSGGSKDTQYF | TGTGCCAGCAGTTACGGGTCGGGCGGAAGTAAAGATACGCAGTATTTT
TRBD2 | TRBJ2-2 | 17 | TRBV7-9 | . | CASSLPGLAEDTGELFF | TGTGCCAGCAGCTTGCCGGGACTAGCGGAGGACACCGGGGAGCTGTTTTTT
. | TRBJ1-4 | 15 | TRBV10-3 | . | CAISAGQGMDEKLFF | TGTGCCATCAGCGCCGGGCAGGGGATGGATGAAAAACTGTTTTTT
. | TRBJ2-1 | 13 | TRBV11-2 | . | CASTPYTFDEQFF | TGTGCCAGCACCCCCTATACGTTCGATGAGCAGTTCTTC
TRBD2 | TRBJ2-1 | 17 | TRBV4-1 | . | CASSQDAPSGRVNEQFF | TGCGCCAGCAGCCAAGATGCCCCTAGCGGGAGGGTCAATGAGCAGTTCTTC
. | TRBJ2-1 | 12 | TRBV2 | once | CASSDRDSRVFF | TGTGCCAGCAGCGATCGGGACTCGAGGGTGTTCTTC
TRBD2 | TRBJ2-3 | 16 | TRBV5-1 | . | CASSLGGTSGRDTQYF | TGCGCCAGCAGCTTGGGCGGGACTAGCGGGAGGGATACGCAGTATTTT
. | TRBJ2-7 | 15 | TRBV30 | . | CAWSAQGIGAYEQYF | TGTGCCTGGAGTGCACAGGGTATAGGGGCCTACGAGCAGTACTTC
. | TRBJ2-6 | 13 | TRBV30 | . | CAWSFSGANVLTF | TGTGCCTGGAGTTTCTCAGGGGCCAACGTCCTGACTTTC
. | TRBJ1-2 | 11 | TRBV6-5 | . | CASSYVDGYTF | TGTGCCAGCAGTTATGTGGATGGCTACACCTTC
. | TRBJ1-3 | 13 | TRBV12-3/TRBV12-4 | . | CASSFAGGNTIYF | TGTGCCAGCAGTTTCGCAGGGGGAAACACCATATATTTT
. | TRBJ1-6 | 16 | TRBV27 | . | CASSLGGNSYNSPLHF | TGTGCCAGCAGTTTAGGGGGAAACTCCTATAATTCACCCCTCCACTTT
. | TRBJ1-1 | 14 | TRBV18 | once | CASSPSSPNTEAFF | TGTGCCAGCTCACCCTCTTCACCGAACACTGAAGCTTTCTTT
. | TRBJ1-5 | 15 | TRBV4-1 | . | CASSRTAGDDQPQHF | TGCGCCAGCAGCCGAACCGCAGGGGATGATCAGCCCCAGCATTTT
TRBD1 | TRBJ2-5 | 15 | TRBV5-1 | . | CASSFTTGNQETQYF | TGCGCCAGCAGCTTTACGACAGGGAACCAAGAGACCCAGTACTTC
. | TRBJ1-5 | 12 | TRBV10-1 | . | CASRHLYQPQHF | TGCGCCAGCAGACACCTCTATCAGCCCCAGCATTTT
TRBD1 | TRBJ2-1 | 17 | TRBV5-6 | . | CASSSWTGSLSYNEQFF | TGTGCCAGCAGCTCTTGGACAGGGTCCCTCTCCTACAATGAGCAGTTCTTC
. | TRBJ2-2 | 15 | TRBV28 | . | CASRQSGTNTGELFF | TGTGCCAGCAGGCAATCAGGTACAAACACCGGGGAGCTGTTTTTT
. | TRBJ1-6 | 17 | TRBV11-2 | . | CASSSSSVSSYNSPLHF | TGTGCCAGCAGCTCGTCGTCGGTGAGCTCCTATAATTCACCCCTCCACTTT
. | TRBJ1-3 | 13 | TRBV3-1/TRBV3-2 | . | CASSRLGENTIYF | TGTGCCAGCAGCCGACTGGGGGAAAACACCATATATTTT
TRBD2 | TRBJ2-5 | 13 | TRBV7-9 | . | CASEGGSEETQYF | TGTGCCAGCGAGGGCGGGAGTGAAGAGACCCAGTACTTC
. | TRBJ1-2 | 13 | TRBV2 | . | CASSERGLGGYTF | TGTGCCAGCAGTGAACGAGGGTTGGGGGGCTACACCTTC
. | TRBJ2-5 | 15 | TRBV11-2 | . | CASSLGWVESETQYF | TGTGCCAGCAGCTTAGGATGGGTGGAATCGGAGACCCAGTACTTC
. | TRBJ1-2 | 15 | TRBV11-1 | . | CASSFSDGGPYGYTF | TGTGCCAGCAGCTTCTCGGACGGAGGGCCCTATGGCTACACCTTC
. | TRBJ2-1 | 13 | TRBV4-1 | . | CASSQVFYNEQFF | TGCGCCAGCAGCCAGGTTTTCTACAATGAGCAGTTCTTC
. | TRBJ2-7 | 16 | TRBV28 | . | CASTPGQGRMSYEQYF | TGTGCCAGCACCCCCGGGCAGGGGAGGATGTCATACGAGCAGTACTTC
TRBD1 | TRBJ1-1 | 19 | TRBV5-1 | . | CASSLAEGQGVIRDTEAFF | TGCGCCAGCAGCCTGGCTGAGGGACAGGGGGTCATTCGGGACACTGAAGCTTTCTTT
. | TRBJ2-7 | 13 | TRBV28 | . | CASKLVTSGEQYF | TGTGCCAGCAAACTGGTCACCTCCGGGGAGCAGTACTTC
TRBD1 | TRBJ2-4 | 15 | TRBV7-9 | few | CASSSGQGTKNIQYF | TGTGCCAGCAGCTCGGGACAGGGAACCAAAAACATTCAGTACTTC
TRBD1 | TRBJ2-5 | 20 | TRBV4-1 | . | CASSPNHMFGTGQYQETQYF | TGCGCCAGCAGCCCAAACCATATGTTCGGGACAGGGCAGTACCAAGAGACCCAGTACTTC
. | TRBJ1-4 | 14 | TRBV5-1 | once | CASSLAREREKLFF | TGCGCCAGCAGCTTGGCGCGGGAGAGAGAAAAACTGTTTTTT
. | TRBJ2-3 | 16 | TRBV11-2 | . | CASRVGVLVRLDTQYF | TGTGCCAGCAGGGTTGGTGTCCTAGTCAGGTTGGATACGCAGTATTTT
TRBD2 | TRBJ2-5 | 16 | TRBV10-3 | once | CAISGVPGLHQETQYF | TGTGCCATCAGTGGCGTCCCGGGACTACATCAAGAGACCCAGTACTTC
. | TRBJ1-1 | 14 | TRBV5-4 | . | CASSLARRDTEAFF | TGTGCCAGCAGCTTGGCCCGCAGAGACACTGAAGCTTTCTTT
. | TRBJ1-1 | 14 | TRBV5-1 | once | CASSLRTVNTEAFF | TGCGCCAGCAGCTTGAGGACGGTGAACACTGAAGCTTTCTTT
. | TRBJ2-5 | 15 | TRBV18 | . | CASSSRDPLQETQYF | TGTGCCAGCTCTTCCCGGGACCCACTACAAGAGACCCAGTACTTC
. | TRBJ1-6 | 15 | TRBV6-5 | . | CASHLGAEYNSPLHF | TGTGCCAGCCACCTCGGGGCAGAATATAATTCACCCCTCCACTTT
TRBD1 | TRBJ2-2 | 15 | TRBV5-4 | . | CASSLGLRGPGELFF | TGTGCCAGCAGCTTGGGACTCAGGGGGCCCGGGGAGCTGTTTTTT
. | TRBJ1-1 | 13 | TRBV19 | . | CASSWTAYTEAFF | TGTGCCAGTAGTTGGACAGCCTACACTGAAGCTTTCTTT
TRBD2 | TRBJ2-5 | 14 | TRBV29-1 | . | CSVSVIAGGKTQYF | TGCAGCGTATCCGTTATAGCGGGGGGGAAGACCCAGTACTTC
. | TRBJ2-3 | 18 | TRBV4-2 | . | CASSQGDRGGPAADTQYF | TGTGCCAGCAGCCAAGGGGATAGAGGTGGCCCCGCGGCAGATACGCAGTATTTT
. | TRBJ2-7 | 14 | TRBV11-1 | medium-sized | CASSFGLYSYEQYF | TGTGCCAGCAGCTTCGGTCTATACTCCTACGAGCAGTACTTC
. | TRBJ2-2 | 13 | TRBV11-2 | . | CASSLVGGGELFF | TGTGCCAGCAGCTTAGTGGGTGGCGGGGAGCTGTTTTTT
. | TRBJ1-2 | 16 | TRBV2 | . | CASSEARGGRNYGYTF | TGTGCCAGCAGTGAAGCGCGGGGAGGTAGGAACTATGGCTACACCTTC
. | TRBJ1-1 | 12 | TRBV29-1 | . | CSVGQMNTEAFF | TGCAGCGTTGGACAGATGAACACTGAAGCTTTCTTT
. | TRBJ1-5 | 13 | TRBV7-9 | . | CASSFMHSQPQHF | TGTGCCAGCAGCTTCATGCACAGTCAGCCCCAGCATTTT
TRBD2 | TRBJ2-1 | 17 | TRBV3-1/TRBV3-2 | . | CASSQAGTSGRLNEQFF | TGTGCCAGCAGCCAAGCGGGGACTAGCGGGAGATTGAATGAGCAGTTCTTC